This TCR beta chain was retrieved from a study of blood T cell repertoires in COVID-19. Overall study context: Sites across the United States, Italy and Spain contributed samples from acute and convalescent COVID-19. The analysed material was cDNA or gDNA that came from T cells, B-cell-depleted T cells, or PBMCs.

The V gene's germline CDR1 is ENHRY and CDR2 SYGVKD. J was trimmed by 0 bases and V by 3 bases; bases with no gene match: 4. The CDR3 is 16 residues long. Methods used by the authors: Estimation of nucleated cell counts relied on the amplification of reference gene primers. The protocol was immunoSEQ multiplex PCR, while the TCRdb copy is restricted to in-frame clones and leaves out a portion. V and J calls and clone size are those listed in that table; D and trimming were worked out from the DNA. The table has 65,000 to 90,000 clones, 85% to 90% seen once; the top ten hold about a fifth. The sequencing input was peripheral blood. The sequence came from a woman older than 75 in a cohort sampled during active or convalescent COVID-19. The rearrangement joins TRBV10-3 to TRBJ2-7; 11 nucleotides agree with TRBD1. The CDR3 bases are TGTGCCATCAGTGAAAGGGACAGGGGGAGCTCCTACGAGCAGTACTTC. Its protein is CAISERDRGSSYEQYF.